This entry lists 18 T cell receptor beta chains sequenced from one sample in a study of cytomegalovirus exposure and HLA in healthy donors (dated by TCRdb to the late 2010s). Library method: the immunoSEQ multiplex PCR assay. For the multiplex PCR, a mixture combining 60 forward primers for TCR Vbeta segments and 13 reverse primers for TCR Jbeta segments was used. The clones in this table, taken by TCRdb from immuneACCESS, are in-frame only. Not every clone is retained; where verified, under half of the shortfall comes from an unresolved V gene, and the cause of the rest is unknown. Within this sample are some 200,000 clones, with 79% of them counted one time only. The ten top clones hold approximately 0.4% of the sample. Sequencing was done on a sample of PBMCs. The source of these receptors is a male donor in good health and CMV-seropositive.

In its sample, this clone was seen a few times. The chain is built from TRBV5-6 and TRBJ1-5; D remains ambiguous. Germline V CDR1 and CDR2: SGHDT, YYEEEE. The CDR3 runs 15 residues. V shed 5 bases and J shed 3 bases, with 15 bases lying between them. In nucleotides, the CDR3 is TGTGCCAGCAGTCCCGGAGGCAGCTACAATCAGCCCCAGCATTTT. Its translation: CASSPGGSYNQPQHF. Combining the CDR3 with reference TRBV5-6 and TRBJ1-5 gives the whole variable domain DAGVTQSPTHLIKTRGQQVTLRCSPKSGHDTVSWYQQALGQGPQFIFQYYEEEERQRGNFPDRFSGHQFPNYSSELNVNALLLGDSALYLCASSPGGSYNQPQHFGDGTRLSIL.

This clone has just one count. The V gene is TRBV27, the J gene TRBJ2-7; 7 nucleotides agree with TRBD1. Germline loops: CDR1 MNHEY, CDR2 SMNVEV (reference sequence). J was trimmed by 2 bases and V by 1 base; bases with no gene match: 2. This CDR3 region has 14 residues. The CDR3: CASSLFRGPYEQYF. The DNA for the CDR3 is TGTGCCAGCAGTTTATTTAGGGGGCCCTACGAGCAGTACTTC.

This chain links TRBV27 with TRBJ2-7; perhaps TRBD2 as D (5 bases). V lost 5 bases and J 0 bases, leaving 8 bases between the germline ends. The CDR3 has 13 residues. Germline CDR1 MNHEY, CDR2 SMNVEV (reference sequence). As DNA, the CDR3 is TGTGCCAGCAGTAGGGAGTTCTCCTACGAGCAGTACTTC. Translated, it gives CASSREFSYEQYF.

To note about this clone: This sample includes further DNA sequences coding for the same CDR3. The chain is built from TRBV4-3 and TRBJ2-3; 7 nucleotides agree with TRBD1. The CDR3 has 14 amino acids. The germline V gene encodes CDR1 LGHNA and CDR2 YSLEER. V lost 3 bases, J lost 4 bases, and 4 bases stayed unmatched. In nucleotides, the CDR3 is TGCGCCAGCAGCCAGCTAGGGGGCGCAGATACGCAGTATTTT. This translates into CASSQLGGADTQYF.

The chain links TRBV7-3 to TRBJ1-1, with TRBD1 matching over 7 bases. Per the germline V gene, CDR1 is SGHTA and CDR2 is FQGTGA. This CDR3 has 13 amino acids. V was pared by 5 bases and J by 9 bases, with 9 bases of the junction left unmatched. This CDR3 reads CASSPQGNTKAFF. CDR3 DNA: TGTGCCAGCAGCCCACAGGGGAATACTAAAGCTTTCTTT.

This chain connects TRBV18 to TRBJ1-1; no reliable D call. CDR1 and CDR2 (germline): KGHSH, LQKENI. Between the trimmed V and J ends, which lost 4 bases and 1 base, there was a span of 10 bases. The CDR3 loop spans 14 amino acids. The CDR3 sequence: CASSQFSSNTEAFF. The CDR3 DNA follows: TGTGCCAGCTCACAATTCTCTTCGAACACTGAAGCTTTCTTT.

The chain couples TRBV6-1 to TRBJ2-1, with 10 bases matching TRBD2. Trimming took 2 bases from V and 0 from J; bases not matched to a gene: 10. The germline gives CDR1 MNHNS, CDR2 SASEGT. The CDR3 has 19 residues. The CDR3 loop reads CASSELAGGRYSSYNEQFF. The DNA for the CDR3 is TGTGCCAGCAGTGAATTAGCGGGGGGCCGCTACAGCTCCTACAATGAGCAGTTCTTC.

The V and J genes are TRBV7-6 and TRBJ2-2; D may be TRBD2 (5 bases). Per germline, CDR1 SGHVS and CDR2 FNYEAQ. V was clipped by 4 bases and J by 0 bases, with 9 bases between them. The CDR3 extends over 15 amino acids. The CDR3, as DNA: TGTGCCAGCAGCTCCGGGGTTACGAACACCGGGGAGCTGTTTTTT. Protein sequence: CASSSGVTNTGELFF.

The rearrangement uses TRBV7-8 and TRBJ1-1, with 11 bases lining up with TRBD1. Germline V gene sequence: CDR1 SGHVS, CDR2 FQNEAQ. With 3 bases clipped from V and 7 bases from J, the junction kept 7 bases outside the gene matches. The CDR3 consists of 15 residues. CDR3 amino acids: CASSFVVGTGGEAFF. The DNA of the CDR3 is TGTGCCAGCAGCTTCGTTGTTGGGACAGGGGGTGAAGCTTTCTTT.

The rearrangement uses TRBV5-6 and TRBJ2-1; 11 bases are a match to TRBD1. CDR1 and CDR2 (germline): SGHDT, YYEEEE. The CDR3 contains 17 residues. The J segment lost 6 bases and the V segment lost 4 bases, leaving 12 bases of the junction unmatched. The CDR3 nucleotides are TGTGCCAGCAGCACTAGAAGGACAGGGGGCTTGTTCAATGAGCAGTTCTTC. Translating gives CASSTRRTGGLFNEQFF.

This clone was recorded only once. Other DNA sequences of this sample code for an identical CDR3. The CDR3 nucleotides read TGTGCCAGCAGCAGCGGGGGTTTTAATCAGCCCCAGCATTTT. Protein product: CASSSGGFNQPQHF. V usage is TRBV6-6 and J usage is TRBJ1-5; TRBD1 might be the D (5 bases). The CDR3 runs 14 residues. Germline V gene sequence: CDR1 MNHNY, CDR2 SVGAGI (reference sequence). V was pared by 6 bases and J by 4 bases, with 13 bases between.

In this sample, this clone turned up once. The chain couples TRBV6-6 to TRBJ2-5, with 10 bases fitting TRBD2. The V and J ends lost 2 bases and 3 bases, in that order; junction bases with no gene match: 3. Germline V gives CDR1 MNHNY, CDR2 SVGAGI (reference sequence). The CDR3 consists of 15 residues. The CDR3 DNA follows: TGTGCCAGCAGTTACACAACTAGCGGGAAAGAGACCCAGTACTTC. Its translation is CASSYTTSGKETQYF.

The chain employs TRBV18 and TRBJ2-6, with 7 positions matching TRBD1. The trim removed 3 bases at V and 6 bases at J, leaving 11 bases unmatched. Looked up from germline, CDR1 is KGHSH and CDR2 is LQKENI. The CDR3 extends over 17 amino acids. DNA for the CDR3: TGTGCCAGCTCACCCTCGCGGGCGACAGGGAAGGCCAACGTCCTGACTTTC. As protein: CASSPSRATGKANVLTF.

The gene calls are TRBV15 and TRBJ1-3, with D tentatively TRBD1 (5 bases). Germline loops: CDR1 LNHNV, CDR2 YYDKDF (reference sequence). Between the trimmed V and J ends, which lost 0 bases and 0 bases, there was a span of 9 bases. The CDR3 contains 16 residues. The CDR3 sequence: CATSREAGHSGNTIYF. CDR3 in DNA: TGTGCCACCAGCAGAGAGGCAGGACACTCTGGAAACACCATATATTTT.

Here the CDR3 DNA reads TGTGCCGCAGCGGATGGCAGGAGGCAAGAGACCCAGTACTTC. It codes for CAAADGRRQETQYF. The gene calls are TRBV5-4 and TRBJ2-5, with a tentative D call TRBD2 (5 bases). V was cut by 10 bases and J by 2 bases, with 18 bases left in between. The length of the CDR3 is 14 residues. Germline assignment: CDR1 SGHNT and CDR2 YYREEE (reference sequence).

CDR3 region: CASSHGQSEQYF. The DNA of the CDR3 is TGTGCCAGCAGCCACGGACAATCCGAGCAGTACTTC. The chain carries TRBV5-4 and TRBJ2-5, with TRBD1 as a possible D gene (5 bases). The DNA end is more similar to TRBJ2-7, so the J call may be wrong. CDR1 is SGHNT, CDR2 YYREEE, per germline (reference sequence). The CDR3 contains 12 residues.

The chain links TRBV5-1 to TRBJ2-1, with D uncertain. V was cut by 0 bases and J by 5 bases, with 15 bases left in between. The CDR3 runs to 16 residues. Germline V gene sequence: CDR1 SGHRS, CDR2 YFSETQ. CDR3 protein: CASSLGGSLPDNEQFF. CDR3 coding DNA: TGCGCCAGCAGCTTGGGCGGCTCCCTCCCCGACAATGAGCAGTTCTTC.

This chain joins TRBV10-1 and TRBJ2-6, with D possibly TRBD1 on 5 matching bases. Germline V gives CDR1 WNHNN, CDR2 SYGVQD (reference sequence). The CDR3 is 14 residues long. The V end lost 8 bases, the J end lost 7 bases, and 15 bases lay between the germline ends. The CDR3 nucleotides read TGCGCCAGCTACCCAGGGCTCGCCGCCAACGTCCTGACTTTC. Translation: CASYPGLAANVLTF.